The sequence of this T cell receptor (beta chain) was determined in a study of memory CD4+ T cells and cytomegalovirus serostatus. As for the study in general: Donors were healthy Belgian adults, some 10 CMV seropositive and around 24 seronegative.

Study results and caveats: Suggested: most of the CMV-linked TCR signature lies in CD4+ memory cells.

Of note for this clone: Its antigen is currently unknown.

Single viable CD3+CD4+CD8-CD45RO+ cells were sorted as the memory CD4+ T cells. CMV serostatus came from serum IgG against pp150, pp28, p38, p52. CD4+ T cells were isolated by positive magnetic selection. TCRdb keeps only in-frame clones here, not all; method: immunoSEQ multiplex PCR. The table includes around 60,000 clones, 82% detected once. Sequencing used memory CD4+ T cells from blood. This receptor was obtained from an adult in good health and CMV-seronegative.

In nucleotides, the CDR3 is TGCAGCGTCGCCGGACAGGGAGGCTCCTGGGATGGCTACACCTTC. Its translation is CSVAGQGGSWDGYTF. The chain has TRBV29-1 and TRBJ1-2; 8 positions agree with TRBD1. V was clipped by 6 bases and J by 6 bases; unmatched bases: 15. The CDR3 covers 15 residues. Germline CDR1 is SQVTM and CDR2 is ANQGSEA.